This T cell receptor beta chain was sequenced during a study of shared clonotypes between healthy human individuals. On the study more broadly: Researchers assigned three CD4 naive, three CD4 memory, two CD8 naive and one CD8 memory plate to each donor. General observations from the study: It was the non-shared clonotypes that had lower generation probabilities than clonotypes shared by all four donors.

CD45RO negativity and positive selection for CCR7 defined naive CD8 cells, a population that excluded terminally differentiated effector memory CD45RA+ cells. CDR3 size: 13 residues. Looked up from germline, CDR1 is MGHRA and CDR2 is YSYEKL. The V gene lost 0 bases and the J gene lost 3 bases, with 5 bases spanning the gap. Generated by immunoSEQ multiplex PCR, the TCRdb table keeps only in-frame clones and is missing some. This table holds 750,000 to 1,000,000 clones, almost 95% found once. On this clone itself: Antigen: not known.

This sequence originates from a man aged 25 to 40 in good health. This rearrangement joins TRBV4-1 to TRBJ1-1; D ambiguous. Specimen: naive CD8+ T cells sorted from blood. The CDR3 region is CASSQERDTEAFF. CDR3 in DNA: TGCGCCAGCAGCCAAGAAAGGGACACTGAAGCTTTCTTT.